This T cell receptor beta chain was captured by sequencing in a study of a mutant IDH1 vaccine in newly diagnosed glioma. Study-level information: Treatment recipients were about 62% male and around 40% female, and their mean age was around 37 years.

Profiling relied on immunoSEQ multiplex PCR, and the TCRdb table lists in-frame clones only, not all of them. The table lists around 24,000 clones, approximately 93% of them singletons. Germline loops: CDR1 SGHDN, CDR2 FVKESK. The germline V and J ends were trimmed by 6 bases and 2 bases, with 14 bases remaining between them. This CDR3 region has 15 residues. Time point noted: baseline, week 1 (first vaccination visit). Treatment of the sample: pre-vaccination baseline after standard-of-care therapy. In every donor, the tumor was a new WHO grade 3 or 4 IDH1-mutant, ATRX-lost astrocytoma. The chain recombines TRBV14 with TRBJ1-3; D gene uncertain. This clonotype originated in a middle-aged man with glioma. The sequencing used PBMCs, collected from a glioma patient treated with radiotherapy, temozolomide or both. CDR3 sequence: CASSPKPWTGNTIYF. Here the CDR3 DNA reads TGTGCCAGCAGTCCCAAACCTTGGACTGGAAACACCATATATTTT.